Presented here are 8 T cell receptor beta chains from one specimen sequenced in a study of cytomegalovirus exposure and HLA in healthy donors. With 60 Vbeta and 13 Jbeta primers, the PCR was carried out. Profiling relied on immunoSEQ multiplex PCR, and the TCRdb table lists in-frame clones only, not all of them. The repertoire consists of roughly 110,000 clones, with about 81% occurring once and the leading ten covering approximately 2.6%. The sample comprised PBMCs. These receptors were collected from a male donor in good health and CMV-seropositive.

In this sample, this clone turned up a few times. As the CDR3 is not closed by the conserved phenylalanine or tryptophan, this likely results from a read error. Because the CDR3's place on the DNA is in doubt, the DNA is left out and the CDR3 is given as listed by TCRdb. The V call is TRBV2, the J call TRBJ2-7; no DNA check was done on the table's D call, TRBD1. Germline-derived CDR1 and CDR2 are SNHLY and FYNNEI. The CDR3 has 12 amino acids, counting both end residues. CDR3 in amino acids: CASSQTGTGSSI.

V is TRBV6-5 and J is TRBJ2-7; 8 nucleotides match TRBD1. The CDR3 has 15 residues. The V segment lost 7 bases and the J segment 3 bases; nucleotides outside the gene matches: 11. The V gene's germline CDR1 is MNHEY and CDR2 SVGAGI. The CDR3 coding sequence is TGTGCCAGCACAGGACCCGGACAGGGATTCTACGAGCAGTACTTC. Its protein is CASTGPGQGFYEQYF.

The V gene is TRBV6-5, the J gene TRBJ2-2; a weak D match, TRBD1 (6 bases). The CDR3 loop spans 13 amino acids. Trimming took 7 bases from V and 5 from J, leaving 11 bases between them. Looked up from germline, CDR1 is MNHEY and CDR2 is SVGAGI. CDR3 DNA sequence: TGTGCCAGCACCGGACAGTTTACCGGGGAGCTGTTTTTT. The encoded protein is CASTGQFTGELFF.

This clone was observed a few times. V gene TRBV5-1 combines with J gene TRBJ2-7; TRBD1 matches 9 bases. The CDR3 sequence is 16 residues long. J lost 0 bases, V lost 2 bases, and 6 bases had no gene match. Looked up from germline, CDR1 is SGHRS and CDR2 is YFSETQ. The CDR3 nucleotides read TGCGCCAGCAGCTTTAATGACAGGGGGAGCTCCTACGAGCAGTACTTC. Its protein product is CASSFNDRGSSYEQYF.

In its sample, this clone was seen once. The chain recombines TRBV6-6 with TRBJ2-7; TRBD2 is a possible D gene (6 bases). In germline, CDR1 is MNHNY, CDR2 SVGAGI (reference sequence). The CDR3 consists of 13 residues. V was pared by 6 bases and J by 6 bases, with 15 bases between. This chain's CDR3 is CASRPTSYSEQYF. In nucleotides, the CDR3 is TGTGCCAGCAGGCCGACTAGTTACAGCGAGCAGTACTTC.

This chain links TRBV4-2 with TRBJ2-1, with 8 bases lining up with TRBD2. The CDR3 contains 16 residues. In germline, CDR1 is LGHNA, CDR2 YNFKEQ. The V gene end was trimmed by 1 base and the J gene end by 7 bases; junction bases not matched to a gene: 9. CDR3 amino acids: CASSQGVGTSRNEQFF. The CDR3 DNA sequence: TGTGCCAGCAGCCAAGGTGTAGGGACTAGTCGGAATGAGCAGTTCTTC.

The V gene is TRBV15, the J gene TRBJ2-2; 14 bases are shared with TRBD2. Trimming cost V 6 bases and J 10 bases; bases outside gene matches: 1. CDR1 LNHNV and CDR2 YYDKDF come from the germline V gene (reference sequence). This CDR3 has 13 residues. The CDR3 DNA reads TGTGCCACCAGGGGACTAGCGGGGGAGGAGCTGTTTTTT. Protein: CATRGLAGEELFF. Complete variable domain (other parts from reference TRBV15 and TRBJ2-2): DAMVIQNPRYQVTQFGKPVTLSCSQTLNHNVMYWYQQKSSQAPKLLFHYYDKDFNNEADTPDNFQSRRPNTSFCFLDIRSPGLGDTAMYLCATRGLAGEELFFGEGSRLTVL.

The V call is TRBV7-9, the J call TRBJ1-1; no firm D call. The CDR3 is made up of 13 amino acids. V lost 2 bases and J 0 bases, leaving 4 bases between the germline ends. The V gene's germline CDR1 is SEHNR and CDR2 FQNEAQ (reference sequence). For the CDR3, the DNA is TGTGCCAGCAGCTTACAGATGAACACTGAAGCTTTCTTT. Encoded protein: CASSLQMNTEAFF.